This section outlines one T cell receptor beta chain sequence together with its context. Its antigen is unknown. The data were obtained in a study of PD-L1 blockade in urothelial cancer. About the study: Male sex and bladder-origin urothelial cancer were recorded for about nine tenths of the roughly 29 patients. T cell content in blood samples showed a median of about 140,000.

Study conclusions and caveats: Expansion of tumor-associated blood clones at 3 weeks was greater in durable-benefit patients.

The table came from immunoSEQ multiplex PCR; TCRdb's copy has only in-frame clones and leaves some out. The data show some 75,000 clones, around 93% seen once. The time point denotes: peripheral blood 6 weeks after treatment start. V lost 6 bases, J lost 2 bases, and 16 bases lay in between. Germline CDR1 is LNHDA and CDR2 is SQIVND (reference sequence). The CDR3 is 15 residues long. The sequencing here drew on PBMCs, taken around atezolizumab (anti-PD-L1) treatment. The source is a woman over 75 with urothelial cancer. The V gene is TRBV19, the J gene TRBJ1-1, with unresolved D. As DNA, the CDR3 is TGTGCCAGTAGCCTATCAACGGTGAGTAACACTGAAGCTTTCTTT. Protein product: CASSLSTVSNTEAFF.